This T cell receptor (beta chain) was observed in a study of cytomegalovirus exposure and HLA in healthy donors. Whole-study results and caveats: HLA allele associations emerged for 17,000 or so TCR beta sequences in a later analysis, at 0.05 false discovery rate. Many donors shared some public TCRs, even though most TCR sequences were rare. Judged likely to be a sequencing artifact was a cluster of highly shared sequence variants. Reportedly, diagnosis of cytomegalovirus status by the classifier showed high specificity and sensitivity.

The PCR had 60 Vbeta and 13 Jbeta primers. Generated by immunoSEQ multiplex PCR, the TCRdb table keeps only in-frame clones and is missing some. The table includes around 62,000 clones, less than 80% detected once. Details on this clone: Its specificity is not known.

The source of this sequence is a man aged 55 to 69 in good health and CMV-seropositive. Input material: PBMCs.

The CDR3 nucleotides are TGTGCCAGCAGCTGGGAGGGACAGGGCTACAATGAGCAGTTCTTC. Amino acid sequence: CASSWEGQGYNEQFF. The rearrangement uses TRBV7-2 and TRBJ2-1; 9 nucleotides align to TRBD1. The junction had 4 bases not matched to a gene; V was cut back by 4 bases and J by 3 bases. Germline loops: CDR1 SGHTA, CDR2 FQGNSA. The CDR3 length is 15 residues.